This T cell receptor beta chain came from a study of T cells in localized non-small cell lung cancer. General study findings and limits: The highest T cell clonality was in uninvolved adjacent lung, above tumor.

As concerns this clone: Its antigen is as yet unknown.

This CDR3 has 15 residues. CDR1 is GTSNPN, CDR2 SVGIG, per germline (reference sequence). V was clipped by 4 bases and J by 5 bases, with 20 bases between them. Profiling relied on immunoSEQ multiplex PCR, and the TCRdb table lists in-frame clones only, not all of them. The sample contains around 40,000 clones, almost 90% of which appear only once. The sequence was obtained from a female donor over 55 with stage I squamous cell lung carcinoma. The chain employs TRBV30 and TRBJ1-1; D is perhaps TRBD1 (6 bases). Specimen: peripheral blood, collected before any cancer treatment. The CDR3 region has the DNA TGTGCCTGGACCACTAGCGGCCAGGGGCGAACTGAAGCTTTCTTT. This sequence encodes CAWTTSGQGRTEAFF. Full variable domain (rest looked up from reference TRBV30 and TRBJ1-1): SQTIHQWPATLVQPVGSPLSLECTVEGTSNPNLYWYRQAAGRGLQLLFYSVGIGQISSEVPQNLSASRPQDRQFILSSKKLLLSDSGFYLCAWTTSGQGRTEAFFGQGTRLTVV.